These 5 T cell receptor beta chains originate from one sample sequenced in a study of molecular identifiers for immune sequencing clone quantification. TCRdb analysed the PCR reads with MiXCR anew, one entry per CDR3 protein. The data hold about 640,000 distinct CDR3 sequences, with 20% observed a single time. The specimen was naive CD8+ T cells from blood, with Jurkat cell RNA spiked in. Described subset: FACS-sorted CD8+CD4-CCR7+CD45RA+ naive T cells. The receptors shown here come from a human donor in good health. Some libraries in this study had Jurkat cell RNA spiked in.

This clonotype was detected many times. This chain connects TRBV27 to TRBJ1-1; 7 positions agree with TRBD1. J was trimmed by 6 bases and V by 7 bases; bases with no gene match: 8. The V gene's germline CDR1 is MNHEY and CDR2 SMNVEV (reference sequence). This CDR3 has 13 amino acids. The CDR3: CASKIGDSPEAFF. CDR3 sequence (DNA): TGTGCCAGCAAGATAGGGGACAGCCCTGAAGCTTTCTTT.

Many counts were recorded for this clonotype. The chain uses TRBV27 and TRBJ2-7; D tentatively fits TRBD1 or TRBD2 (5 bases each). Germline assignment: CDR1 MNHEY and CDR2 SMNVEV (reference sequence). The CDR3 is made up of 14 amino acids. Trimming removed 4 bases at V and 11 bases at J, with 21 bases between. Here the CDR3 reads CASSSSGTQLLEYF. The CDR3 coding sequence is TGTGCCAGCAGTTCGTCCGGGACCCAACTTTTGGAGTACTTC.

This clonotype has ten or more counts. The rearrangement joins TRBV7-9 to TRBJ1-1, with 7 bases fitting TRBD1. CDR1 and CDR2 from the germline V gene are SEHNR and FQNEAQ (reference sequence). This CDR3 has 15 amino acids. The V gene end was trimmed by 5 bases and the J gene end by 0 bases; junction bases not matched to a gene: 6. DNA for the CDR3: TGTGCCAGCAGCGGAGAGGGACAGATGAACACTGAAGCTTTCTTT. Translated: CASSGEGQMNTEAFF.

There are many counts of this clonotype. The chain is built from TRBV30 and TRBJ2-7; 7 positions agree with TRBD1. Per the germline V gene, CDR1 is GTSNPN and CDR2 is SVGIG (reference sequence). The CDR3 is made up of 11 amino acids. The V gene end was trimmed by 1 base and the J gene end by 13 bases; junction bases not matched to a gene: 7. As DNA, the CDR3 is TGTGCCTGGAGTGCATCCGGGACAGACTACTTC. This codes for CAWSASGTDYF.

This clonotype was observed at least ten times. The rearrangement joins TRBV15 to TRBJ2-2, with 8 bases aligning to TRBD1. Germline V lookup: CDR1 LNHNV, CDR2 YYDKDF (reference sequence). This CDR3 is 17 amino acids long. The V and J ends lost 5 bases and 6 bases, in that order; junction bases with no gene match: 14. This CDR3 reads CATSPSPGQVFAGELFF. The CDR3 nucleotides are TGTGCCACCAGCCCTAGTCCGGGACAGGTCTTCGCCGGGGAGCTGTTTTTT.